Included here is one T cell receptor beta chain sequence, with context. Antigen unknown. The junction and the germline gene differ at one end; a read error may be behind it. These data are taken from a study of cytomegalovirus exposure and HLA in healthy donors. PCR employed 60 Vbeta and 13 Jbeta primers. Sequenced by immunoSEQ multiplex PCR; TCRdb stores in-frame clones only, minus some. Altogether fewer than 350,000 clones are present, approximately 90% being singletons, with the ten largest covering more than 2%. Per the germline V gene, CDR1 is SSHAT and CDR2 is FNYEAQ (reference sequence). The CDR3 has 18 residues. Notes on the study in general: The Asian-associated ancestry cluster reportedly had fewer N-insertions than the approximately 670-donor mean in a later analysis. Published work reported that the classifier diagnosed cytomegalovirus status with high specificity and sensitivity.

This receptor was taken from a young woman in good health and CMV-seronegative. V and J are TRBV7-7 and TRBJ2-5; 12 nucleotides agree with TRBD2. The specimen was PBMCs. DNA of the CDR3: TGTGCTAGCAGCTTAGATGGCCTAGCGGGGGGGCCGCGGGAGACCCAGTACTTC. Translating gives CASSLDGLAGGPRETQYF.